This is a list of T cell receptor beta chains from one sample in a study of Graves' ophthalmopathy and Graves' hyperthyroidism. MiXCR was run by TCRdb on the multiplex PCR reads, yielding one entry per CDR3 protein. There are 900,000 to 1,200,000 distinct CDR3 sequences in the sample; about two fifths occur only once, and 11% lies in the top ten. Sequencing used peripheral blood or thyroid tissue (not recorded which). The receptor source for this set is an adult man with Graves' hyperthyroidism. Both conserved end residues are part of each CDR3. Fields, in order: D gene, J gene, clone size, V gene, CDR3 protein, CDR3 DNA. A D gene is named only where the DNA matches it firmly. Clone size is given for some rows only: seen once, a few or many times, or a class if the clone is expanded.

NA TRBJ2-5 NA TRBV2 CASTQAVETQYF TGTGCCAGCACGCAGGCGGTAGAGACCCAGTACTTC
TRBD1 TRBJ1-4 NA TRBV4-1 CASSQRAQGREKLFF TGCGCCAGCAGCCAAAGGGCACAGGGGCGGGAAAAACTGTTTTTT
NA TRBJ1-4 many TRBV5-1 CASSGGPSTNEKLFF TGCGCCAGCAGCGGGGGCCCGTCAACTAATGAAAAACTGTTTTTT
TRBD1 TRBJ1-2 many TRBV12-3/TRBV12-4 CASSLLPGGSGYTF TGTGCCAGCAGTTTGTTGCCAGGGGGAAGTGGCTACACCTTC
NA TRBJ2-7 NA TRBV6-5 CASSHLTRDYEQYF TGTGCCAGCAGCCATCTAACTAGAGACTACGAGCAGTACTTC
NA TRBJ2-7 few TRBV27 CATGPRTDEQYF TGTGCCACGGGACCCCGGACCGACGAGCAGTACTTC
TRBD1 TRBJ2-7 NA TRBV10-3 CASSDPGQGVVKQYF TGTGCCAGCAGCGACCCGGGACAGGGGGTTGTCAAGCAGTACTTC
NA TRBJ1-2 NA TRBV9 CASSVDGRGYTF TGTGCCAGCAGCGTAGACGGTAGAGGCTACACCTTC
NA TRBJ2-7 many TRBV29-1 CSVETGQSDEQYF TGCAGCGTTGAGACCGGACAATCCGACGAGCAGTACTTC
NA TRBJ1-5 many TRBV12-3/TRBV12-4 CASSFGVRPQHF TGTGCCAGCAGTTTTGGGGTTAGGCCCCAGCATTTT
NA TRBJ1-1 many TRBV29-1 CSAMKTGNTEAFF TGCAGCGCCATGAAGACGGGGAACACTGAAGCTTTCTTT
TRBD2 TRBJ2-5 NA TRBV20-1 CSARVPRGDQETQYF TGCAGTGCTAGAGTCCCGCGGGGGGACCAAGAGACCCAGTACTTC
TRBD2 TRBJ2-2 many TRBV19 CASSPRLAMNGELFF TGTGCCAGTAGTCCCCGACTAGCGATGAACGGGGAGCTGTTTTTT
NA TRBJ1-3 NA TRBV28 CASSLQRAGGNTIYF TGTGCCAGCAGTTTACAAAGGGCAGGAGGAAACACCATATATTTT
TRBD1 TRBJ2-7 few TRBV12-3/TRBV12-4 CASSSPSWDRASYEQYF TGTGCCAGCAGTTCCCCCAGCTGGGACAGGGCCTCCTACGAGCAGTACTTC
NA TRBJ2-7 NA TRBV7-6 CASSPQLGQHYEQYF TGTGCCAGCAGCCCTCAACTCGGACAGCACTACGAGCAGTACTTC
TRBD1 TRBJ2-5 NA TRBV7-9 CASSLSGQGNQPQYF TGTGCCAGCAGCTTAAGCGGACAGGGCAATCAGCCCCAGTACTTC
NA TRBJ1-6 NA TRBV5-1 CASSQGIDSPLHF TGCGCCAGCAGCCAGGGAATAGATTCACCCCTCCACTTT
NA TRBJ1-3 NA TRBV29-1 CSVEDPNQGNTTYF TGCAGCGTTGAAGATCCTAACCAGGGAAACACCACATATTTT
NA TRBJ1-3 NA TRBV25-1 CASSPPSRAGNTIYF TGTGCCAGCTCACCACCTTCCAGGGCTGGAAACACCATATATTTT
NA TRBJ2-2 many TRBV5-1 CASSGQGSSTGELFF TGCGCCAGCAGTGGGCAGGGTTCGTCCACCGGGGAGCTGTTTTTT
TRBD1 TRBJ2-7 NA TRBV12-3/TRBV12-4 CASSSTGDRSYEQYF TGTGCCAGCAGTTCAACAGGGGACCGCTCCTACGAGCAGTACTTC
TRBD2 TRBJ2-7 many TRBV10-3 CAISEGTSGSVEQYF TGTGCCATCAGTGAGGGGACTAGCGGGAGTGTCGAGCAGTACTTC
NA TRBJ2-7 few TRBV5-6 CASSLYGPSYEQYF TGTGCCAGCAGCTTATACGGCCCCTCCTACGAGCAGTACTTC
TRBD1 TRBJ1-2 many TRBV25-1 CASSSMGQGVYGYTF TGTGCCAGCAGCTCTATGGGACAGGGGGTCTATGGCTACACCTTC
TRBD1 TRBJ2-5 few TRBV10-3 CASWTGLMETQYF TGTGCCTCCTGGACAGGTCTTATGGAGACCCAGTACTTC
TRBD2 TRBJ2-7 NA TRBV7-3 CASSLVGSGRAPEQYF TGTGCCAGCAGCTTAGTTGGTAGCGGGAGGGCCCCCGAGCAGTACTTC
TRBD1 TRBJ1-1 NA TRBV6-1 CASSLGQGANTEALF TGTGCCAGCAGCCTGGGACAGGGGGCAAACACTGAAGCTCTCTTT
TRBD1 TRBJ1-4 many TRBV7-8 CASSLGATGTGGEKLFF TGTGCCAGCAGCTTAGGGGCGACGGGGACAGGGGGCGAAAAACTGTTTTTT
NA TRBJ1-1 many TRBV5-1 CASSLEGIYTEAFF TGCGCCAGCAGCTTGGAGGGTATATACACTGAAGCTTTCTTT
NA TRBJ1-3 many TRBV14 CASSQALSGNTIYF TGTGCCAGCAGCCAAGCCCTCTCTGGAAACACCATATATTTT
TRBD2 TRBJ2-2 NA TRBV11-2 CASSTPMGLAGTGELFF TGTGCCAGCAGCACACCTATGGGACTAGCGGGGACCGGGGAGCTGTTTTTT
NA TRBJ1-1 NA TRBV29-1 CSVDGNRPVTEAFF TGCAGCGTTGATGGGAACAGGCCGGTGACTGAAGCTTTCTTT
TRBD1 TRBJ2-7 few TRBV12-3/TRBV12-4 CASRPSGTDGEQYF TGTGCCAGCAGACCCTCCGGGACAGACGGCGAGCAGTACTTC
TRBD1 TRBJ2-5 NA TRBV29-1 CSVEPLTGGVQETQYF TGCAGCGTTGAACCTCTAACAGGGGGCGTTCAAGAGACCCAGTACTTC
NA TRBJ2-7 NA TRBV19 CASRNTGRAYEQYF TGTGCCAGTAGGAATACCGGGAGAGCCTACGAGCAGTACTTC
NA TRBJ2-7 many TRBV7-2 CASSFGGVSSYEQYF TGTGCCAGCAGCTTCGGCGGGGTGAGCTCCTACGAGCAGTACTTC
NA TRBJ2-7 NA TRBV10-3 CAISDTGYSPHEQYF TGTGCCATCAGTGACACCGGGTACTCCCCCCACGAGCAGTACTTC
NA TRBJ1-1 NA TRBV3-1 CASSQERQNTEAFF TGTGCCAGCAGCCAAGAGCGACAGAACACTGAAGCTTTCTTT
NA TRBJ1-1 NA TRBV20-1 CSARAYHGSSTEAFF TGCAGTGCTAGAGCTTACCATGGGTCAAGCACTGAAGCTTTCTTT
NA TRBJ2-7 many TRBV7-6 CASSPGIVGSSYEQYF TGTGCCAGCAGTCCTGGTATTGTTGGGAGTTCCTACGAGCAGTACTTC
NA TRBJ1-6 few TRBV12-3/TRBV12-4 CASRGPGGQNSPLHF TGTGCCAGCAGGGGTCCCGGAGGTCAAAATTCACCCCTCCACTTT
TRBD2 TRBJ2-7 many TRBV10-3 CAISVQERGSYEQYF TGTGCCATCAGTGTTCAGGAGCGGGGTTCCTACGAGCAGTACTTC
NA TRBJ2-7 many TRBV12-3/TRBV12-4 CASSLLQGGEQYF TGCGCCAGCAGCTTGTTGCAGGGCGGAGAGCAGTACTTC
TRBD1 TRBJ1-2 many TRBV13 CASSLGPEGQGIDYGYTF TGTGCCAGCAGCTTAGGCCCCGAGGGACAGGGTATCGACTATGGCTACACCTTC
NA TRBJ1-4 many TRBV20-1 CSARDPPRGDNEKLFF TGCAGTGCTAGAGACCCTCCCAGGGGCGATAATGAAAAACTGTTTTTT
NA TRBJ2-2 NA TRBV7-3 CASSLFGGTNTGELFF TGTGCCAGCAGCTTATTTGGCGGAACGAACACCGGGGAGCTGTTTTTT
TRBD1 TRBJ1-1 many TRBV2 CAGTGEGKTEAFF TGTGCCGGGACAGGGGAGGGGAAGACTGAAGCTTTCTTT
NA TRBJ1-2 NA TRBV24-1 CATSDFGTDYGYTF TGTGCCACCAGTGATTTTGGGACGGACTATGGCTACACCTTC
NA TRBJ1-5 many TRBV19 CASSIRGYSNQPQHF TGTGCCAGTAGTATACGGGGGTATAGCAATCAGCCCCAGCATTTT